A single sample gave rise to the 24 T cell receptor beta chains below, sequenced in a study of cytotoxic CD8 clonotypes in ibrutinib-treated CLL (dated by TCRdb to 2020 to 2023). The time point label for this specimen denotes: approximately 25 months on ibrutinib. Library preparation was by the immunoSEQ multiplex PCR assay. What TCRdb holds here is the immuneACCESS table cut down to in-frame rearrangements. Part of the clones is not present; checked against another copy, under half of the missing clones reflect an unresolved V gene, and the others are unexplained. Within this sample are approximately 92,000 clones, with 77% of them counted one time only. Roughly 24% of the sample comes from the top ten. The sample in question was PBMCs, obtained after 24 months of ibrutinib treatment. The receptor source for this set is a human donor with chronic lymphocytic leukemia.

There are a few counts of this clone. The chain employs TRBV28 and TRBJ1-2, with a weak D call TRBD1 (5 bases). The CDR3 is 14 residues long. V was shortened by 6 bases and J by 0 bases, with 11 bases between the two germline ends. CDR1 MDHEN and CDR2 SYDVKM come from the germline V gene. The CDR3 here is CASSYIGANYGYTF. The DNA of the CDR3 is TGTGCCAGCAGCTATATAGGGGCTAACTATGGCTACACCTTC.

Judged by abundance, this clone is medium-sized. In nucleotides, the CDR3 is TGTGCCAGCAGCCGACAGGGGAATCAGCCCCAGCATTTT. The encoded protein is CASSRQGNQPQHF. The chain uses TRBV2 and TRBJ1-5; 8 bases match TRBD1. The V gene end was trimmed by 6 bases and the J gene end by 4 bases; junction bases not matched to a gene: 2. Per germline, CDR1 SNHLY and CDR2 FYNNEI. The CDR3 contains 13 residues.

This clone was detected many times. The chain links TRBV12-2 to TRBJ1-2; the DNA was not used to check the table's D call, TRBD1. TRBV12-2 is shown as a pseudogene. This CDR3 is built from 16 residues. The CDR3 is CASRLGPGPANYGYTF. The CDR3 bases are TGTGCAAGTCGCTTAGGCCCAGGGCCGGCGAACTATGGCTACACCTTC.

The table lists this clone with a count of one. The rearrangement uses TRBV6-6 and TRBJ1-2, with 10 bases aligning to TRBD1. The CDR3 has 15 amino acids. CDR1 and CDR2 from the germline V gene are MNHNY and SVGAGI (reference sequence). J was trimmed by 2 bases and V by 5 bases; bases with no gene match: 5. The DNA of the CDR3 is TGTGCCAGCAGTGTACCGGGACAGGGGAACTATGGCTACACCTTC. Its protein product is CASSVPGQGNYGYTF.

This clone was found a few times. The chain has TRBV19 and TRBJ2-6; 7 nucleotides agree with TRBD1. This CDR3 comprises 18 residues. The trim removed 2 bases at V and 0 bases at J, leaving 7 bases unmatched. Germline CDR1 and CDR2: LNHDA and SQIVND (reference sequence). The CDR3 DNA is TGTGCCAGTAGTATAAATAGGGGACAGAGCTCTGGGGCCAACGTCCTGACTTTC. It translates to CASSINRGQSSGANVLTF.

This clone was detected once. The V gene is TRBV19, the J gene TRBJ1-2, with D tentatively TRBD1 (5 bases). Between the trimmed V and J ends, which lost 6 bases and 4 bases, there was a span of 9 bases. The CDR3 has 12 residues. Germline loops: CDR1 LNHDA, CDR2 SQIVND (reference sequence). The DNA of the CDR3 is TGTGCCAGTAGGGGACCGGCCTATGGCTACACCTTC. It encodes CASRGPAYGYTF.

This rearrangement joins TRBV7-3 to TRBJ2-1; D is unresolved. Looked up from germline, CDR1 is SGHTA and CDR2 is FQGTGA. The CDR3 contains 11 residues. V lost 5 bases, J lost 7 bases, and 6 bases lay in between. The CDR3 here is CASSAKNEQFF. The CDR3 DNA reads TGTGCCAGCAGCGCCAAAAATGAGCAGTTCTTC.

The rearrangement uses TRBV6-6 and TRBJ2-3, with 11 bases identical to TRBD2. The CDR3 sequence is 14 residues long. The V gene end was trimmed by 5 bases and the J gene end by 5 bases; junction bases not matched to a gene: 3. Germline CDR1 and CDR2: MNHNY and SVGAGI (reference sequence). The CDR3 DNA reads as TGTGCCAGCAGTCGGCTAGCGGGAGGAGATACGCAGTATTTT. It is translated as CASSRLAGGDTQYF.

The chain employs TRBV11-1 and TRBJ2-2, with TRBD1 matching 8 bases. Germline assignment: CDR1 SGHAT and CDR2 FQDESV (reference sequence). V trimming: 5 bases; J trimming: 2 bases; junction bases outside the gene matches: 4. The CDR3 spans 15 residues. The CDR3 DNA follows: TGTGCCAGCAGCCAGGACAGGGTTAACACCGGGGAGCTGTTTTTT. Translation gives CASSQDRVNTGELFF.

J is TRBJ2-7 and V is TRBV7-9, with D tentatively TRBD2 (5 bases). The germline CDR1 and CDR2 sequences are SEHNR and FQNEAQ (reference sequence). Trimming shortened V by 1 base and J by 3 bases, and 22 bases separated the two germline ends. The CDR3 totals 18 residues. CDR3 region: CASSLDLAFPPSNYEQYF. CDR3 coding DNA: TGTGCCAGCAGCTTAGACCTAGCCTTCCCCCCCTCAAACTACGAGCAGTACTTC. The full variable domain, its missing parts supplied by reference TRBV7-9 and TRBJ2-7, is DTGVSQNPRHKITKRGQNVTFRCDPISEHNRLYWYRQTLGQGPEFLTYFQNEAQLEKSRLLSDRFSAERPKGSFSTLEIQRTEQGDSAMYLCASSLDLAFPPSNYEQYFGPGTRLTVT.

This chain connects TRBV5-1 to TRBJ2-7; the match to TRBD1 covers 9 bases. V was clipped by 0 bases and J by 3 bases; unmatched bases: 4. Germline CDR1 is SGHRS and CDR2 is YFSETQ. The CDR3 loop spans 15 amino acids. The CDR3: CASSLAGTGFYEQYF. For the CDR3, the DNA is TGCGCCAGCAGCTTGGCCGGGACAGGGTTCTACGAGCAGTACTTC. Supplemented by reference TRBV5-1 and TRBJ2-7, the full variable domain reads KAGVTQTPRYLIKTRGQQVTLSCSPISGHRSVSWYQQTPGQGLQFLFEYFSETQRNKGNFPGRFSGRQFSNSRSEMNVSTLELGDSALYLCASSLAGTGFYEQYFGPGTRLTVT.

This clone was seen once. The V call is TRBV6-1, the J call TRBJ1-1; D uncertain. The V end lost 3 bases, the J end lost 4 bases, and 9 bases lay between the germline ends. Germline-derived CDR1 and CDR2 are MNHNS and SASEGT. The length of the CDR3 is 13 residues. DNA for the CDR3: TGTGCCAGCAGTGACCAGATATCCACTGAAGCTTTCTTT. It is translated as CASSDQISTEAFF.

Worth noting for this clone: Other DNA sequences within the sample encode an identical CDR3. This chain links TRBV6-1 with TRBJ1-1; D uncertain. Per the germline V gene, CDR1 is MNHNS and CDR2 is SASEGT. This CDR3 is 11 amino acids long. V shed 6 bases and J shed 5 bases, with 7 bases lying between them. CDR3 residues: CASSQGTEAFF. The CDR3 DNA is TGTGCCAGCAGCCAAGGGACTGAAGCTTTCTTT.

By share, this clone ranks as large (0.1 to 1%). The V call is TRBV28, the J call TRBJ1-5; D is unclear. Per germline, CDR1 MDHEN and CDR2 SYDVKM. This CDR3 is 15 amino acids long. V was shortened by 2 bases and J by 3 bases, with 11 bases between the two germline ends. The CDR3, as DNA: TGTGCCAGCAGTTTAACGGACGGATCCAATCAGCCCCAGCATTTT. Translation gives CASSLTDGSNQPQHF.

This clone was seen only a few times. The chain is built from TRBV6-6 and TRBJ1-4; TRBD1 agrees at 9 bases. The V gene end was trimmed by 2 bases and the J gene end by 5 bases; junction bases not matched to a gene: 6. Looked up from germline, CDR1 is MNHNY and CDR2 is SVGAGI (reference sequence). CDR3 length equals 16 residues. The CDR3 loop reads CASSYRQGVGNEKLFF. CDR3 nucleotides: TGTGCCAGCAGTTACCGACAGGGGGTTGGAAATGAAAAACTGTTTTTT.

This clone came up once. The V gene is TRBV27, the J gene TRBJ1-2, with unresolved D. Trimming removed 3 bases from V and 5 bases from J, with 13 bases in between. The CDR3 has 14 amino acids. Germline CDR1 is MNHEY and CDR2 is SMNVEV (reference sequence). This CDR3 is CASSLERQTYGYTF. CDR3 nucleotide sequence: TGTGCCAGCAGTTTGGAACGACAAACATATGGCTACACCTTC.

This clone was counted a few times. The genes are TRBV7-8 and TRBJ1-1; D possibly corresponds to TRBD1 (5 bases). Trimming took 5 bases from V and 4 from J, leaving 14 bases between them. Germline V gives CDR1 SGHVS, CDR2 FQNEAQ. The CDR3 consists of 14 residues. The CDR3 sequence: CASSEGLQGTEAFF. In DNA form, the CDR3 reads TGTGCCAGCAGCGAGGGACTGCAAGGCACTGAAGCTTTCTTT.

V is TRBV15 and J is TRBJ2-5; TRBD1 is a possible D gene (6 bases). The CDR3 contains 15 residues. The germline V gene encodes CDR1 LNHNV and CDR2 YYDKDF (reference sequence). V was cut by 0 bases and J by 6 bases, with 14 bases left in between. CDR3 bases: TGTGCCACCAGCAGAGAGGGGTTGGGGGCGCAGACCCAGTACTTC. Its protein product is CATSREGLGAQTQYF.

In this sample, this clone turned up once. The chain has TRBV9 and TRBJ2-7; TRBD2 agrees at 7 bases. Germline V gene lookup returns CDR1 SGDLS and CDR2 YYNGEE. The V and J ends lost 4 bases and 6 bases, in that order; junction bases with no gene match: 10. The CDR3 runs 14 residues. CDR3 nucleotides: TGTGCCAGCAGCAAGTCGGGGGGAAGTGGCGAGCAGTACTTC. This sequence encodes CASSKSGGSGEQYF.

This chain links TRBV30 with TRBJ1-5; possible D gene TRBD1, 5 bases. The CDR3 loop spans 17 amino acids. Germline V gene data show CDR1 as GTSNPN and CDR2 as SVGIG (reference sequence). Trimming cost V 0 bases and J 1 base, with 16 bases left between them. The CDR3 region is CAWSVVLGTGSNQPQHF. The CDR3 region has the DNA TGTGCCTGGAGTGTAGTCTTAGGGACGGGAAGCAATCAGCCCCAGCATTTT.

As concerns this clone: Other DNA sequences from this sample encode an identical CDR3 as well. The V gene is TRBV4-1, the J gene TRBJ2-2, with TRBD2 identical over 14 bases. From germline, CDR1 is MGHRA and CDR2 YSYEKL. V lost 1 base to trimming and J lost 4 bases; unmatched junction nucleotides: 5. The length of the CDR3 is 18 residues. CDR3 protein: CASSQGGLAGVGTGELFF. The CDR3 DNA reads TGCGCCAGCAGCCAAGGGGGACTAGCGGGAGTGGGCACCGGGGAGCTGTTTTTT.

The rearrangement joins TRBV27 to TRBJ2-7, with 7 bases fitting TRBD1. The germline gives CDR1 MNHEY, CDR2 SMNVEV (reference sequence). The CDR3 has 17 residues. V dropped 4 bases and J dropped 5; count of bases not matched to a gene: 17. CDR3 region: CASSSQMAAGGNDEQYF. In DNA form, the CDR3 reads TGTGCCAGCAGTTCCCAAATGGCGGCAGGGGGTAACGACGAGCAGTACTTC.

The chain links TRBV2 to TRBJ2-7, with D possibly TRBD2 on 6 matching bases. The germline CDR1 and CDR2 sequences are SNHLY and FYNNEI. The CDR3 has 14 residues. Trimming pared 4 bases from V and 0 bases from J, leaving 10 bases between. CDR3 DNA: TGTGCCAGCAGTGTACACGGGAGCTCCTACGAGCAGTACTTC. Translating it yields CASSVHGSSYEQYF.

The chain's CDR3 is CASSFGFSYNSPLHF. In DNA form, the CDR3 reads TGTGCCAGCAGTTTCGGATTCTCCTATAATTCACCCCTCCACTTT. The V gene is TRBV27, the J gene TRBJ1-6; no reliable D call. V was cut by 3 bases and J by 0 bases, with 6 bases left in between. CDR3 length: 15 residues. Germline assignment: CDR1 MNHEY and CDR2 SMNVEV (reference sequence).